The 10 T cell receptor beta chains given below trace back to one sample, sequenced in a study of T cell responses to AZD1222 COVID-19 vaccine. TCRdb keeps only in-frame clones here, not all; method: immunoSEQ multiplex PCR. Of approximately 50,000 clones in the sample, over 65% were seen once. This specimen consisted of peripheral blood, obtained on day 0 of AZD1222 vaccination. These receptor sequences come from an adult in good health.

J is TRBJ1-4 and V is TRBV5-1; TRBD1 aligns across 11 bases. V shed 5 bases, J shed 3 bases, and the junction held 3 bases outside the gene matches. In germline, CDR1 is SGHRS, CDR2 YFSETQ. This CDR3 spans 15 amino acids. The DNA for the CDR3 is TGCGCCAGCAGGGGACAGGGGGGACCTAATGAAAAACTGTTTTTT. It specifies CASRGQGGPNEKLFF.

The genes are TRBV11-2 and TRBJ1-1; the D gene is possibly TRBD1 (5 bases). CDR3 length equals 13 residues. Germline V gene sequence: CDR1 SGHAT, CDR2 FQNNGV. Trimming removed 1 base at V and 8 bases at J, with 11 bases between. The CDR3 DNA follows: TGTGCCAGCAGCTTAGTAACTCAGGGAGAAGCTTTCTTT. Translation gives CASSLVTQGEAFF.

In nucleotides, the CDR3 is TGTGCCAGCAGCTTGGGTTGGGTCAGTTCGGGGTATAGCAATCAGCCCCAGCATTTT. Amino acids: CASSLGWVSSGYSNQPQHF. The chain recombines TRBV5-8 with TRBJ1-5; D gene uncertain. V lost 0 bases and J 0 bases, leaving 19 bases between the germline ends. This CDR3 is 19 amino acids long. Per germline, CDR1 SGHTS and CDR2 YDEGEE.

The chain has TRBV28 and TRBJ1-2, with D possibly matching TRBD1 (6 bases). CDR1 is MDHEN and CDR2 is SYDVKM in the germline V gene. The CDR3 has 13 amino acids. The germline V and J ends were trimmed by 5 bases and 12 bases, with 19 bases remaining between them. CDR3 protein: CASSPGQIKKDTF. CDR3 bases: TGTGCCAGCAGTCCAGGACAGATTAAGAAGGACACCTTC.

The V call is TRBV18, the J call TRBJ2-1, with 7 positions matching TRBD1. This CDR3 has 13 amino acids. Per germline, CDR1 KGHSH and CDR2 LQKENI. J lost 4 bases, V lost 6 bases, and 3 bases had no gene match. The DNA for the CDR3 is TGTGCCAGCTCCCTACAGGGGTACAATGAGCAGTTCTTC. Translation gives CASSLQGYNEQFF. The complete variable domain, with remaining parts taken from reference TRBV18 and TRBJ2-1, reads NAGVMQNPRHLVRRRGQEARLRCSPMKGHSHVYWYRQLPEEGLKFMVYLQKENIIDESGMPKERFSAEFPKEGPSILRIQQVVRGDSAAYFCASSLQGYNEQFFGPGTRLTVL.

This clone occurred once. The genes are TRBV3-1 (or the pseudogene TRBV3-2) and TRBJ1-2; 7 bases fit TRBD1. The CDR3 has 14 residues. Per germline, CDR1 LGHDT and CDR2 YNNKEL (reference sequence). J gave up 4 bases and V 5 bases, and 7 bases lay outside the gene matches. The CDR3 nucleotides are TGTGCCAGCAGCGTGACACAGGGGAGCTATGGCTACACCTTC. Translating it yields CASSVTQGSYGYTF.

V usage is TRBV28 and J usage is TRBJ1-1; tentatively, D is TRBD1 (6 bases). Germline lookup yields CDR1 MDHEN and CDR2 SYDVKM. The CDR3 totals 13 residues. V was clipped by 5 bases and J by 6 bases, with 13 bases between them. DNA of the CDR3: TGTGCCAGCAGTCCACCGACAGGCTCTGAAGCTTTCTTT. It specifies CASSPPTGSEAFF.

This chain connects TRBV6-6 to TRBJ2-7; the match to TRBD2 covers 7 bases. Looked up from germline, CDR1 is MNHNY and CDR2 is SVGAGI (reference sequence). V shed 5 bases and J 1 base; nucleotides not matched to a gene: 14. The CDR3 has 17 residues. The CDR3 DNA reads as TGTGCCAGCAGTCCGAGAGGCGGGGGAAGAAGGTCCTACGAGCAGTACTTC. Amino acids: CASSPRGGGRRSYEQYF.

The V and J genes are TRBV9 and TRBJ1-6; 10 bases match TRBD1. The CDR3 totals 17 residues. V trimming: 4 bases; J trimming: 2 bases; junction bases outside the gene matches: 6. Germline V gene lookup returns CDR1 SGDLS and CDR2 YYNGEE. CDR3 nucleotides: TGTGCCAGCAGCTTCCGGGACAGGGGTACCTATAATTCACCCCTCCACTTT. It yields the protein CASSFRDRGTYNSPLHF.

The chain links TRBV28 to TRBJ2-1; D is uncertain. The CDR3 totals 12 residues. Germline values: CDR1 MDHEN, CDR2 SYDVKM. Trimming took 5 bases from V and 10 from J, leaving 12 bases between them. The CDR3, as DNA: TGTGCCAGCAGTCTCCCCCACCGGGAGCAGTTCTTC. Translation gives CASSLPHREQFF.